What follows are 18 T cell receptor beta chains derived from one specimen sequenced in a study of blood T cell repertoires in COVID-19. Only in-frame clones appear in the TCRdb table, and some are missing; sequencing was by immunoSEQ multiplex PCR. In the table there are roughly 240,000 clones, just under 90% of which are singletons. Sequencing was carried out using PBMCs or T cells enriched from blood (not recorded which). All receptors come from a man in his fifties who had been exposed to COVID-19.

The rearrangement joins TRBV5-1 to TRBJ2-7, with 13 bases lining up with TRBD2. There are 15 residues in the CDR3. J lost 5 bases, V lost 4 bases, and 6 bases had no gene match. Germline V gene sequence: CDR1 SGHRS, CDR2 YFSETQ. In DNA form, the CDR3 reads TGCGCCAGCAGCGTCAGGACTAGCGGGGGACACGAGCAGTACTTC. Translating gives CASSVRTSGGHEQYF.

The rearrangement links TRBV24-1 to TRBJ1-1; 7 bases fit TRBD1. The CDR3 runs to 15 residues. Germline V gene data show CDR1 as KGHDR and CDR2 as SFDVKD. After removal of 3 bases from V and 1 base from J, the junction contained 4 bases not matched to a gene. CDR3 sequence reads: CATSDGDRENTEAFF. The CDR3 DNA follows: TGTGCCACCAGTGATGGAGACAGGGAGAACACTGAAGCTTTCTTT.

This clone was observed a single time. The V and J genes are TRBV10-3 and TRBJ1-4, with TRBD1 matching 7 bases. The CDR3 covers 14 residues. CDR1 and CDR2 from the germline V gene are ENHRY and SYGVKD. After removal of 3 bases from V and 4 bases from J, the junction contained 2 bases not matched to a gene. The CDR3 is CAISDDRVNEKLFF. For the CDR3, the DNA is TGTGCCATCAGTGACGACAGGGTTAATGAAAAACTGTTTTTT.

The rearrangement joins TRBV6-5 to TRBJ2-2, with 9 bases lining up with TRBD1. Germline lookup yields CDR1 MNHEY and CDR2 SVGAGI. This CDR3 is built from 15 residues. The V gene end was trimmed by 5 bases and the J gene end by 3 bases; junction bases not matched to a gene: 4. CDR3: CASSRGQGYTGELFF. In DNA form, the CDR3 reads TGTGCCAGCAGTCGGGGACAGGGTTACACCGGGGAGCTGTTTTTT.

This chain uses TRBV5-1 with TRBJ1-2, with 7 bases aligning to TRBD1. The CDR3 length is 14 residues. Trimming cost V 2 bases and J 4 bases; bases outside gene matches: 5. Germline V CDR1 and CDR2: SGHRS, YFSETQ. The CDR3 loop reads CASSLQGSLYGYTF. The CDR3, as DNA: TGCGCCAGCAGCTTACAGGGGTCTCTCTATGGCTACACCTTC.

The CDR3 bases are TGTGCCAGCAGCTTGGCTAGCGACCACGAGCAGTACGTC. Protein: CASSLASDHEQYV. This sequence joins TRBV11-2 and TRBJ2-7, with D possibly TRBD2 on 6 matching bases. Germline V gene sequence: CDR1 SGHAT, CDR2 FQNNGV. V shed 3 bases and J shed 5 bases, with 11 bases lying between them. The CDR3 length is 13 residues.

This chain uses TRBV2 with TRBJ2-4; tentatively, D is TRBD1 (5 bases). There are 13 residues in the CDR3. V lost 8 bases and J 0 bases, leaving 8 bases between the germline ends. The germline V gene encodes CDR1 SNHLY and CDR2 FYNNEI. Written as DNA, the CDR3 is TGTGCCAGCTCCAGGGAAGCCAAAAACATTCAGTACTTC. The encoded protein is CASSREAKNIQYF.

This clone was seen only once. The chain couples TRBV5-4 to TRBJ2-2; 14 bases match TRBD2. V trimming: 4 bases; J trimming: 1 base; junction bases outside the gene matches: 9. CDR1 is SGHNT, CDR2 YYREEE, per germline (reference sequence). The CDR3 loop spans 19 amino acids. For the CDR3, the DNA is TGTGCCAGCAGCGGGTGGGGGACTAGCGGGAGAGGGAACACCGGGGAGCTGTTTTTT. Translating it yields CASSGWGTSGRGNTGELFF.

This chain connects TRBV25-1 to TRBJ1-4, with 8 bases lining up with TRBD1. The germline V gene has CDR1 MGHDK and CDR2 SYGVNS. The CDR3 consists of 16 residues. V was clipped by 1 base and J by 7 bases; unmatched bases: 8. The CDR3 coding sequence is TGTGCCAGCAGTGAATTACGTGGGACAGGTTTTGAAAAACTGTTTTTT. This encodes CASSELRGTGFEKLFF.

The CDR3 DNA reads as TGTGCCAGCAGCTCGGGACAGTTCTACGAGCAGTACGTC. It is translated as CASSSGQFYEQYV. The chain uses TRBV7-9 and TRBJ2-7; 7 bases line up with TRBD1. With 4 bases clipped from V and 3 bases from J, the junction kept 3 bases outside the gene matches. The CDR3 runs 13 residues. Germline CDR1 and CDR2: SEHNR and FQNEAQ (reference sequence).

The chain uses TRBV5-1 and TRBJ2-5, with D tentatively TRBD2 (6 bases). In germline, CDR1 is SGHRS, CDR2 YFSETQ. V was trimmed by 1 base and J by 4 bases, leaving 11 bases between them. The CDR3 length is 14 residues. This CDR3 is CASSLLGGGETQYF. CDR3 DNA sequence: TGCGCCAGCAGCTTGTTGGGGGGAGGAGAGACCCAGTACTTC.

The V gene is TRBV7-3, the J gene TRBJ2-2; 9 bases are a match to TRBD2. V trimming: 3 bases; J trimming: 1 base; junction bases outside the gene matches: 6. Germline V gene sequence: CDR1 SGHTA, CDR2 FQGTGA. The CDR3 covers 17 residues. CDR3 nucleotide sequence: TGTGCCAGCAGCTTGAATCCAGCGGGGGGGAACACCGGGGAGCTGTTTTTT. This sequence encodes CASSLNPAGGNTGELFF. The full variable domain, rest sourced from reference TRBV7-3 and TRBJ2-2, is GAGVSQTPSNKVTEKGKYVELRCDPISGHTALYWYRQSLGQGPEFLIYFQGTGAADDSGLPNDRFFAVRPEGSVSTLKIQRTERGDSAVYLCASSLNPAGGNTGELFFGEGSRLTVL.

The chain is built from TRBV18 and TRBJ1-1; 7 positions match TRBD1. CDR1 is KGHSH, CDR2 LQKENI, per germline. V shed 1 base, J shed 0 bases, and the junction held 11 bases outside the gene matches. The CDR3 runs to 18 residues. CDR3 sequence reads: CASSPRPGTARMNTEAFF. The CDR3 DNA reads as TGTGCCAGCTCACCACGCCCCGGGACAGCGCGCATGAACACTGAAGCTTTCTTT. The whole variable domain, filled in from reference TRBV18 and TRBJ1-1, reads NAGVMQNPRHLVRRRGQEARLRCSPMKGHSHVYWYRQLPEEGLKFMVYLQKENIIDESGMPKERFSAEFPKEGPSILRIQQVVRGDSAAYFCASSPRPGTARMNTEAFFGQGTRLTVV.

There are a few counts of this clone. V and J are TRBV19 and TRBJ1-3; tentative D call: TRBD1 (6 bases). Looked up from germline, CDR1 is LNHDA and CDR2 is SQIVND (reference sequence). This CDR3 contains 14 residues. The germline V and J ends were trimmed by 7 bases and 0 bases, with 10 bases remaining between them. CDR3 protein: CASNTGFSGNTIYF. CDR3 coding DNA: TGTGCCAGTAACACAGGGTTCTCTGGAAACACCATATATTTT. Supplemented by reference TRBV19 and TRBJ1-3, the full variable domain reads DGGITQSPKYLFRKEGQNVTLSCEQNLNHDAMYWYRQDPGQGLRLIYYSQIVNDFQKGDIAEGYSVSREKKESFPLTVTSAQKNPTAFYLCASNTGFSGNTIYFGEGSWLTVV.

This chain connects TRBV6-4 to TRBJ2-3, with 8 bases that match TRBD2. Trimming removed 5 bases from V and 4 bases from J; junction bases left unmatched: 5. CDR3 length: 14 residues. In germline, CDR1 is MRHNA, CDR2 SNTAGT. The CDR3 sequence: CASSSGSGADTQYF. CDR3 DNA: TGTGCCAGCAGTAGCGGGAGCGGCGCAGATACGCAGTATTTT.

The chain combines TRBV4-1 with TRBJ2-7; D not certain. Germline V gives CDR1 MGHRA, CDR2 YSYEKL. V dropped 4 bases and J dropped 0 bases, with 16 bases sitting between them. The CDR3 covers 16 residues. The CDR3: CASSPAAPFSSYEQYF. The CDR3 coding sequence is TGCGCCAGCAGCCCGGCGGCGCCGTTTTCCTCCTACGAGCAGTACTTC.

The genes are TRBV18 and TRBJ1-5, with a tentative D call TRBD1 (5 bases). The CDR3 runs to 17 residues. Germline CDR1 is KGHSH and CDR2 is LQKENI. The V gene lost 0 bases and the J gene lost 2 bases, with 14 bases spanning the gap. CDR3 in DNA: TGTGCCAGCTCACCACCGGGGGGATCCGTTCGCAATCAGCCCCAGCATTTT. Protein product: CASSPPGGSVRNQPQHF.

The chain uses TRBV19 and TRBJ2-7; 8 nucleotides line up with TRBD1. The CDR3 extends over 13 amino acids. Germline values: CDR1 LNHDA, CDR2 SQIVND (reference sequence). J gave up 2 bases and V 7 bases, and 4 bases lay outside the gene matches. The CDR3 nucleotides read TGTGCCAGTATGGACAGGGCTACCTACGAGCAGTACTTC. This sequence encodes CASMDRATYEQYF. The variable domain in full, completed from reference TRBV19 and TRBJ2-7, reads DGGITQSPKYLFRKEGQNVTLSCEQNLNHDAMYWYRQDPGQGLRLIYYSQIVNDFQKGDIAEGYSVSREKKESFPLTVTSAQKNPTAFYLCASMDRATYEQYFGPGTRLTVT.